These T cell receptor beta chains were read from a single sample in a study of blood T cells in healthy people across ages. TCRdb analysed the 5' RACE reads with MiXCR anew, one entry per CDR3 protein. This sample has roughly 500,000 distinct CDR3 sequences, with approximately 30% found just once. Sequenced: blood. The receptors shown here come from a woman aged 65 to 85 in good health. Each CDR3 is given with its conserved first and last residue. Each record gives: J gene, D gene, V gene, clone size, CDR3 protein, CDR3 DNA. A D gene is named only where the DNA matches it firmly. Clone size is given for some rows only: seen once, a few or many times, or a class if the clone is expanded.

j_gene: TRBJ2-3
d_gene: -
v_gene: TRBV12-3/TRBV12-4
abundance: -
CDR3aa: CASSLGSNSRDTQYF
CDR3nt: TGTGCCAGCAGTTTAGGTTCCAACTCACGAGATACGCAGTATTTT

j_gene: TRBJ1-2
d_gene: -
v_gene: TRBV6-2/TRBV6-3
abundance: few
CDR3aa: CASSGRQGGYTF
CDR3nt: TGTGCCAGCAGCGGCCGCCAGGGTGGCTACACCTTC

j_gene: TRBJ1-5
d_gene: TRBD1
v_gene: TRBV12-3/TRBV12-4
abundance: -
CDR3aa: CASSPDREDQPQHF
CDR3nt: TGTGCCAGCAGTCCGGACAGGGAGGATCAGCCCCAGCATTTT

j_gene: TRBJ2-1
d_gene: -
v_gene: TRBV3-1
abundance: few
CDR3aa: CASSWLDNIGEQFF
CDR3nt: TGTGCCAGCAGTTGGCTGGATAACATAGGCGAGCAGTTCTTC

j_gene: TRBJ1-1
d_gene: TRBD1
v_gene: TRBV5-1
abundance: few
CDR3aa: CASSLGDRFNTEAFF
CDR3nt: TGCGCCAGCAGCTTGGGGGACAGATTCAACACTGAAGCTTTCTTT

j_gene: TRBJ2-5
d_gene: TRBD1
v_gene: TRBV6-2/TRBV6-3
abundance: few
CDR3aa: CASRSPGQGSGETQYF
CDR3nt: TGTGCCAGCAGAAGCCCCGGACAGGGTTCGGGAGAGACCCAGTACTTC

j_gene: TRBJ1-1
d_gene: -
v_gene: TRBV20-1
abundance: few
CDR3aa: CSARVEGNTEAFF
CDR3nt: TGCAGTGCTAGAGTAGAGGGGAACACTGAAGCTTTCTTT

j_gene: TRBJ1-1
d_gene: -
v_gene: TRBV6-2/TRBV6-3
abundance: few
CDR3aa: CASSYGQNSEAFF
CDR3nt: TGTGCCAGCAGTTACGGCCAGAACTCTGAAGCTTTCTTT

j_gene: TRBJ2-5
d_gene: TRBD1
v_gene: TRBV30
abundance: -
CDR3aa: CAWSVSGTGGQTQYF
CDR3nt: TGTGCCTGGAGTGTATCCGGGACAGGGGGCCAGACCCAGTACTTC

j_gene: TRBJ2-1
d_gene: TRBD1
v_gene: TRBV5-6
abundance: few
CDR3aa: CASSSDRAPYNEQFF
CDR3nt: TGTGCCAGCAGTTCGGACAGGGCACCCTACAATGAGCAGTTCTTC

j_gene: TRBJ1-5
d_gene: -
v_gene: TRBV25-1
abundance: few
CDR3aa: CASSGTFGSGHQPQHF
CDR3nt: TGTGCCAGCAGTGGGACTTTTGGGTCAGGGCATCAGCCCCAGCATTTT

j_gene: TRBJ1-1
d_gene: -
v_gene: TRBV6-2/TRBV6-3
abundance: -
CDR3aa: CARQLRGLLGAFF
CDR3nt: TGTGCCAGACAACTTCGTGGGCTCCTTGGAGCTTTCTTT

j_gene: TRBJ2-3
d_gene: -
v_gene: TRBV27
abundance: few
CDR3aa: CASSSTRGGGTDTQYF
CDR3nt: TGTGCCAGCAGTTCAACCAGGGGAGGGGGGACAGATACGCAGTATTTT

j_gene: TRBJ1-1
d_gene: -
v_gene: TRBV3-1
abundance: few
CDR3aa: CASSQVGGAPEAFF
CDR3nt: TGTGCCAGCAGCCAAGTAGGCGGGGCCCCTGAAGCTTTCTTT

j_gene: TRBJ1-2
d_gene: -
v_gene: TRBV20-1
abundance: few
CDR3aa: CSALVQGNGGYTF
CDR3nt: TGCAGTGCACTCGTACAGGGCAACGGTGGCTACACCTTC

j_gene: TRBJ2-7
d_gene: TRBD1
v_gene: TRBV6-2/TRBV6-3
abundance: -
CDR3aa: CASSSDRGTYEQYF
CDR3nt: TGTGCCAGCAGTTCGGACAGGGGAACCTACGAGCAGTACTTC

j_gene: TRBJ2-3
d_gene: -
v_gene: TRBV20-1
abundance: -
CDR3aa: CSAREARGAGDTQYF
CDR3nt: TGCAGTGCTAGAGAGGCGCGGGGAGCAGGGGATACGCAGTATTTT

j_gene: TRBJ2-5
d_gene: TRBD2
v_gene: TRBV6-5
abundance: -
CDR3aa: CASKTSGRETQYF
CDR3nt: TGTGCCAGCAAGACTAGCGGGAGAGAGACCCAGTACTTC

j_gene: TRBJ2-5
d_gene: -
v_gene: TRBV3-1
abundance: -
CDR3aa: CASSHSTESSYERYF
CDR3nt: TGTGCCAGCAGCCATTCGACAGAGAGCTCCTACGAGCGGTACTTC

j_gene: TRBJ1-1
d_gene: -
v_gene: TRBV11-2
abundance: -
CDR3aa: CASTAGWGNTEAFF
CDR3nt: TGTGCCAGCACCGCCGGGTGGGGGAACACTGAAGCTTTCTTT

j_gene: TRBJ1-5
d_gene: -
v_gene: TRBV6-6
abundance: -
CDR3aa: CASSPRGVSNQPQHF
CDR3nt: TGTGCCAGCAGCCCGAGGGGGGTGAGCAATCAGCCCCAGCATTTT

j_gene: TRBJ1-4
d_gene: -
v_gene: TRBV3-1
abundance: few
CDR3aa: CASSHQGTNEKLFF
CDR3nt: TGTGCCAGCAGCCATCAGGGGACTAATGAAAAACTGTTTTTT

j_gene: TRBJ1-4
d_gene: -
v_gene: TRBV4-2
abundance: -
CDR3aa: CASSLEPNLLSNEKLFF
CDR3nt: TGTGCCAGCAGCCTAGAGCCTAATCTGCTATCGAATGAAAAACTGTTTTTT

j_gene: TRBJ1-1
d_gene: -
v_gene: TRBV29-1
abundance: once
CDR3aa: CSVVREGSNTEAFF
CDR3nt: TGCAGCGTTGTGCGGGAGGGGTCGAACACTGAAGCTTTCTTT

j_gene: TRBJ1-2
d_gene: -
v_gene: TRBV4-3
abundance: -
CDR3aa: CASSQGASGARDGYTF
CDR3nt: TGCGCCAGCAGCCAAGGAGCGTCAGGGGCCCGGGATGGCTACACCTTC

j_gene: TRBJ2-3
d_gene: -
v_gene: TRBV7-2
abundance: -
CDR3aa: CASSLALGGRDTQYF
CDR3nt: TGTGCCAGCAGCTTAGCCCTAGGGGGTCGAGATACGCAGTATTTT

j_gene: TRBJ2-5
d_gene: -
v_gene: TRBV6-2/TRBV6-3
abundance: -
CDR3aa: CASSYSFFGPEETQYF
CDR3nt: TGTGCCAGCAGTTACTCTTTTTTTGGACCAGAAGAGACCCAGTACTTC

j_gene: TRBJ2-1
d_gene: -
v_gene: TRBV20-1
abundance: many
CDR3aa: CSARDRDGLGFTYNEQFF
CDR3nt: TGCAGTGCTAGAGATCGGGACGGGTTGGGTTTTACCTACAATGAGCAGTTCTTC

j_gene: TRBJ2-3
d_gene: TRBD1
v_gene: TRBV7-9
abundance: -
CDR3aa: CASSESYRGRRTDTQYF
CDR3nt: TGTGCCAGCAGCGAATCGTACAGGGGGCGGAGGACAGATACGCAGTATTTT

j_gene: TRBJ1-1
d_gene: -
v_gene: TRBV20-1
abundance: few
CDR3aa: CSASRQTTEAFF
CDR3nt: TGCAGTGCTAGCCGACAGACCACTGAAGCTTTCTTT

j_gene: TRBJ1-5
d_gene: -
v_gene: TRBV6-2/TRBV6-3
abundance: -
CDR3aa: CASSYVRDGNQPQHF
CDR3nt: TGTGCCAGCAGTTACGTCCGGGACGGTAATCAGCCCCAGCATTTT

j_gene: TRBJ2-5
d_gene: -
v_gene: TRBV5-1
abundance: many
CDR3aa: CASSLRQPQETQYF
CDR3nt: TGCGCCAGCAGCTTAAGGCAACCGCAAGAGACCCAGTACTTC

j_gene: TRBJ1-2
d_gene: TRBD1
v_gene: TRBV5-1
abundance: few
CDR3aa: CASSLMGQANYGYTF
CDR3nt: TGCGCCAGCAGCTTGATGGGACAGGCAAACTATGGCTACACCTTC

j_gene: TRBJ2-7
d_gene: -
v_gene: TRBV7-2
abundance: -
CDR3aa: CASSPSGGPSYEQYF
CDR3nt: TGTGCCAGCAGCCCGTCTGGGGGGCCTTCCTACGAGCAGTACTTC

j_gene: TRBJ2-7
d_gene: TRBD2
v_gene: TRBV28
abundance: -
CDR3aa: CASSVPSGGLNEQYF
CDR3nt: TGTGCCAGCAGTGTTCCTAGCGGGGGGCTGAACGAGCAGTACTTC

j_gene: TRBJ2-2
d_gene: -
v_gene: TRBV7-3
abundance: few
CDR3aa: CASSSLGQIGELFF
CDR3nt: TGTGCCAGCAGCTCCCTCGGACAGATCGGGGAGCTGTTTTTT

j_gene: TRBJ2-6
d_gene: TRBD2
v_gene: TRBV7-6
abundance: once
CDR3aa: CASSFGLAGVSGGANVLTF
CDR3nt: TGTGCCAGCAGCTTTGGACTAGCGGGAGTATCTGGAGGGGCCAACGTCCTGACTTTC

j_gene: TRBJ2-2
d_gene: -
v_gene: TRBV2
abundance: -
CDR3aa: CASSGWGTGELFF
CDR3nt: TGTGCCAGCAGTGGCTGGGGCACCGGGGAGCTGTTTTTT

j_gene: TRBJ1-1
d_gene: -
v_gene: TRBV20-1
abundance: many
CDR3aa: CSANRVGTEAFF
CDR3nt: TGCAGTGCGAACAGGGTGGGCACTGAAGCTTTCTTT

j_gene: TRBJ2-5
d_gene: -
v_gene: TRBV20-1
abundance: few
CDR3aa: CSARRGPQETQYF
CDR3nt: TGCAGTGCTCGGAGGGGACCCCAAGAGACCCAGTACTTC

j_gene: TRBJ2-1
d_gene: -
v_gene: TRBV3-1
abundance: few
CDR3aa: CASSQDHRHWQFF
CDR3nt: TGTGCCAGCAGCCAAGATCATAGACACTGGCAGTTCTTC

j_gene: TRBJ1-2
d_gene: -
v_gene: TRBV29-1
abundance: few
CDR3aa: CSVEVEGGINYGYTF
CDR3nt: TGCAGCGTTGAAGTTGAAGGGGGAATTAATTATGGCTACACCTTC

j_gene: TRBJ2-1
d_gene: -
v_gene: TRBV4-3
abundance: -
CDR3aa: CASSQDPGDTYNEQFF
CDR3nt: TGCGCCAGCAGCCAAGATCCAGGGGACACCTACAATGAGCAGTTCTTC

j_gene: TRBJ1-5
d_gene: -
v_gene: TRBV10-3
abundance: -
CDR3aa: CAISSEPSNQPQHF
CDR3nt: TGTGCCATCAGCAGCGAGCCTAGCAATCAGCCCCAGCATTTT

j_gene: TRBJ1-4
d_gene: TRBD1
v_gene: TRBV20-1
abundance: -
CDR3aa: CNGGTGFEKLFF
CDR3nt: TGCAATGGCGGGACAGGGTTTGAAAAACTGTTTTTT

j_gene: TRBJ1-1
d_gene: TRBD1
v_gene: TRBV30
abundance: -
CDR3aa: CAWKAGTGWNTEAFF
CDR3nt: TGTGCCTGGAAGGCCGGGACAGGTTGGAACACTGAAGCTTTCTTT

j_gene: TRBJ1-5
d_gene: -
v_gene: TRBV27
abundance: once
CDR3aa: CASSLRGQGSNQPQHF
CDR3nt: TGTGCCAGCAGTTTAAGAGGGCAGGGATCCAATCAGCCCCAGCATTTT

j_gene: TRBJ2-5
d_gene: -
v_gene: TRBV5-1
abundance: -
CDR3aa: CASSLIPGFQETQYF
CDR3nt: TGCGCCAGCAGCTTAATCCCGGGCTTCCAAGAGACCCAGTACTTC

j_gene: TRBJ2-2
d_gene: TRBD2
v_gene: TRBV6-2/TRBV6-3
abundance: -
CDR3aa: CASANGLANTGELFF
CDR3nt: TGTGCCAGTGCGAACGGACTAGCGAACACCGGGGAGCTGTTTTTT

j_gene: TRBJ2-2
d_gene: -
v_gene: TRBV24-1
abundance: many
CDR3aa: CATSDPSRGTGELFF
CDR3nt: TGTGCCACCAGTGATCCGAGCAGGGGAACCGGGGAGCTGTTTTTT

j_gene: TRBJ1-1
d_gene: -
v_gene: TRBV6-5
abundance: -
CDR3aa: CASSPLQGMNTEAFF
CDR3nt: TGTGCCAGCAGCCCACTACAGGGAATGAACACTGAAGCTTTCTTT

j_gene: TRBJ1-3
d_gene: -
v_gene: TRBV7-2
abundance: few
CDR3aa: CASSLEGTRPYTIYF
CDR3nt: TGTGCCAGCAGCTTAGAAGGGACTCGTCCGTACACCATATATTTT

j_gene: TRBJ1-4
d_gene: -
v_gene: TRBV20-1
abundance: -
CDR3aa: CSAGRLNRELFF
CDR3nt: TGCAGTGCTGGGAGATTAAATAGGGAACTGTTTTTT

j_gene: TRBJ1-5
d_gene: TRBD1
v_gene: TRBV6-6
abundance: -
CDR3aa: CASSTLGQGINQPQHF
CDR3nt: TGTGCCAGCAGTACCCTGGGACAGGGAATAAATCAGCCCCAGCATTTT

j_gene: TRBJ2-1
d_gene: -
v_gene: TRBV28
abundance: -
CDR3aa: CASSPPGTFSYNEQFF
CDR3nt: TGTGCCAGCAGTCCGCCCGGGACTTTCTCCTACAATGAGCAGTTCTTC

j_gene: TRBJ1-4
d_gene: -
v_gene: TRBV21-1
abundance: few
CDR3aa: CASSSRTDPTNEKLFF
CDR3nt: TGTGCCAGCAGCTCCCGGACAGACCCAACTAATGAAAAACTGTTTTTT

j_gene: TRBJ1-2
d_gene: -
v_gene: TRBV4-2
abundance: few
CDR3aa: CASSQKGGLQGYTF
CDR3nt: TGTGCCAGCAGCCAAAAGGGCGGGCTGCAAGGCTACACCTTC